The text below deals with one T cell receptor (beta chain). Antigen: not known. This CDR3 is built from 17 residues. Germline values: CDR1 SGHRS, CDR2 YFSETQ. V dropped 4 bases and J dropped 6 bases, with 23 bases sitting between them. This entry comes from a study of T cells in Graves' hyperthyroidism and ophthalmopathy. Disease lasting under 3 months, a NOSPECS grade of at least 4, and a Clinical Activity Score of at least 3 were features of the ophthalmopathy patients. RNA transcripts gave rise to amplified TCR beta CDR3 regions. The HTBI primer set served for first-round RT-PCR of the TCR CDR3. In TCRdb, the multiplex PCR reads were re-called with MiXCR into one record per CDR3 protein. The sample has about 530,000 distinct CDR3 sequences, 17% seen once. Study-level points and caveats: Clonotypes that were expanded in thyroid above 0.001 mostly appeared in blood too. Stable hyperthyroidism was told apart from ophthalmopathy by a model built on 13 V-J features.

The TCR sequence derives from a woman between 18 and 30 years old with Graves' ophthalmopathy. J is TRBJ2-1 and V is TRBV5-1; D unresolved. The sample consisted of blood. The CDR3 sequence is CASSPTLNTRIGNEQFF. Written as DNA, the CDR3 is TGCGCCAGCAGCCCAACCTTAAATACAAGGATTGGCAATGAGCAGTTCTTC.